This TCR beta chain appears in the sequencing data of a study of spatial heterogeneity in lung cancer. For the study at large: Strong correlation was found between tumor-region TCR transcript counts and a T cell module score from matched bulk RNA-seq. Notes on the study in general: Counts that tracked tumor mutation counts were those of expanded intratumoral alpha and beta TCRs.

This CDR3 has 12 amino acids. CDR1 SGHAT and CDR2 FQNNGV come from the germline V gene. V lost 8 bases and J 3 bases, leaving 11 bases between the germline ends. Individually, TCR cDNA molecules were each labelled with a unique molecular identifier. TCRdb re-derived calls from the 5' RACE reads in MiXCR, one entry per CDR3 protein. The sample has fewer than 15,000 distinct CDR3 sequences; roughly 5.6% are singletons. This clonotype has at least ten counts. The antigen is unknown. Being off target in a library aimed at alpha chains, this beta chain has a size of little meaning. Time point of the sample: sample taken at primary tumor resection. TCRs were sequenced from unsorted whole RNA of tumor, nontumor lung or PBMC.

This clonotype originated in a female donor with early-stage non-small cell lung cancer. Source: lung tumor tissue, taken at surgery. The chain couples TRBV11-2 to TRBJ2-7; TRBD2 might be the D (6 bases). In DNA form, the CDR3 reads TGTGCCAGCGGATCGCGGGACTACGAGCAGTACTTC. Protein sequence: CASGSRDYEQYF.